This T cell receptor (beta chain) emerged from a study of STAT5B mutations in CD4+ large granular lymphocyte leukemia. CDR1 and CDR2 (germline): SNHLY, FYNNEI. The CDR3 is made up of 15 amino acids. Trimming took 5 bases from V and 7 from J; bases not matched to a gene: 10. Generated by immunoSEQ multiplex PCR, the TCRdb table keeps only in-frame clones and is missing some. The sample shows tens of thousands of clones, around three quarters of them seen only once. Sequencing was carried out using CD4+ T cells from blood buffy coats. The chain links TRBV2 to TRBJ2-7, with TRBD2 matching 11 bases. The TCR originated in a human donor in good health. The CDR3 coding sequence is TGTGCCAGCAGTCGGGGGGCCGCTAGCGGGGGGGAGCAGTACTTC. Its protein product is CASSRGAASGGEQYF. Supplemented by reference TRBV2 and TRBJ2-7, the full variable domain reads EPEVTQTPSHQVTQMGQEVILRCVPISNHLYFYWYRQILGQKVEFLVSFYNNEISEKSEIFDDQFSVERPDGSNFTLKIRSTKLEDSAMYFCASSRGAASGGEQYFGPGTRLTVT.